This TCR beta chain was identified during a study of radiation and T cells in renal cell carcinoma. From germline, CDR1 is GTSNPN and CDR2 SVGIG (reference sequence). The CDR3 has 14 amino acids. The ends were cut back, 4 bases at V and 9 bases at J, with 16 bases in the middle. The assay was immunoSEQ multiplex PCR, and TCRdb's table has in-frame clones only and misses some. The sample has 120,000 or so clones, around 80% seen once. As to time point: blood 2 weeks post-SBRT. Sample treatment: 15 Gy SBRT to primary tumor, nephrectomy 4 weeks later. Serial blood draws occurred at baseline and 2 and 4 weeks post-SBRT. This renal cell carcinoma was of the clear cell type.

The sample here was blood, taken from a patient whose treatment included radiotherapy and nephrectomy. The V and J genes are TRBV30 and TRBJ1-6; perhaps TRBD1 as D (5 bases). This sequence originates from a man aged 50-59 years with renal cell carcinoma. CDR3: CAWNPFGAGSPLHF. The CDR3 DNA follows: TGTGCCTGGAACCCTTTTGGGGCTGGTTCACCCCTCCACTTT.